This entry lists 24 T cell receptor beta chains sequenced from one sample in a study of cytomegalovirus exposure and HLA in healthy donors. Amplification used 60 Vbeta primers and 13 Jbeta primers. Clones were sequenced by immunoSEQ multiplex PCR, and TCRdb holds only the in-frame ones, with some missing. The table records about 140,000 clones, approximately 80% of them present only once. The sequenced sample consisted of PBMCs. All receptors come from a woman in her forties or fifties in good health and CMV-seropositive.

The gene calls are TRBV2 and TRBJ2-2; 7 nucleotides match TRBD1. The V and J ends lost 9 bases and 4 bases, in that order; junction bases with no gene match: 2. Germline CDR1 SNHLY, CDR2 FYNNEI. The CDR3 length is 12 residues. In DNA form, the CDR3 reads TGTGCCAGGACAGGGTTCACCGGGGAGCTGTTTTTT. Protein: CARTGFTGELFF. Variable domain in full (rest from reference TRBV2 and TRBJ2-2): EPEVTQTPSHQVTQMGQEVILRCVPISNHLYFYWYRQILGQKVEFLVSFYNNEISEKSEIFDDQFSVERPDGSNFTLKIRSTKLEDSAMYFCARTGFTGELFFGEGSRLTVL.

The genes are TRBV5-8 and TRBJ1-5, with D unclear. Germline CDR1 reads SGHTS; CDR2 reads YDEGEE. V shed 5 bases and J shed 6 bases, with 12 bases lying between them. The CDR3 runs 13 residues. In DNA, the CDR3 is TGTGCCAGCAGTTATACAGTGCTTCAGCCCCAGCATTTT. Translation: CASSYTVLQPQHF.

The V gene is TRBV5-1, the J gene TRBJ1-6, with 9 bases identical to TRBD1. The CDR3 has 16 residues. CDR1 and CDR2 (germline): SGHRS, YFSETQ. Trimming removed 0 bases from V and 7 bases from J; junction bases left unmatched: 5. In DNA, the CDR3 is TGCGCCAGCAGCTTGGATGTCGGACAGGGGAATTCACCCCTCCACTTT. This translates into CASSLDVGQGNSPLHF.

V gene TRBV2 combines with J gene TRBJ1-1; unclear D gene. Trimming removed 8 bases from V and 6 bases from J, with 19 bases in between. This CDR3 is built from 14 residues. Germline assignment: CDR1 SNHLY and CDR2 FYNNEI. CDR3 coding DNA: TGTGCCAGCCTCTCTGAGGTCCTTATCGCTGAAGCTTTCTTT. Translation: CASLSEVLIAEAFF.

The count of this clone is one. The chain recombines TRBV30 with TRBJ2-5; the D gene is possibly TRBD2 (6 bases). Trimming stripped 3 bases from V and 5 bases from J, with 19 bases between. The CDR3 totals 15 residues. The germline gives CDR1 GTSNPN, CDR2 SVGIG (reference sequence). The DNA for the CDR3 is TGTGCCTGGAGGGGAGGACCCGGATTGGGGGAGACCCAGTACTTC. This codes for CAWRGGPGLGETQYF.

The chain combines TRBV4-2 with TRBJ2-3; 7 bases are shared with TRBD2. V trimming: 0 bases; J trimming: 2 bases; junction bases outside the gene matches: 11. The length of the CDR3 is 18 residues. Germline V lookup: CDR1 LGHNA, CDR2 YNFKEQ. The CDR3: CASSQEVRIAGYTDTQYF. The CDR3 DNA reads TGTGCCAGCAGCCAAGAGGTCCGGATAGCGGGCTACACAGATACGCAGTATTTT.

Remarks on this clone: At one end the junction does not follow the germline gene, possibly because of a read error. V is TRBV7-9 and J is TRBJ2-7, with 10 bases fitting TRBD2. CDR3 size: 17 residues. Germline loops: CDR1 SEHNR, CDR2 FQNEAQ (reference sequence). The CDR3 loop is CSSSRWTSGDPSYEQYF. The CDR3 DNA reads as TGTTCCAGCAGCCGGTGGACTAGCGGAGATCCGAGCTACGAGCAGTACTTC.

The chain combines TRBV19 with TRBJ2-3, with D unclear. Germline lookup yields CDR1 LNHDA and CDR2 SQIVND (reference sequence). Between the trimmed V and J ends, which lost 8 bases and 4 bases, there was a span of 10 bases. This CDR3 contains 12 residues. The CDR3 here is CASSYTADTQYF. In nucleotides, the CDR3 is TGTGCCAGTTCTTACACCGCAGATACGCAGTATTTT.

A few counts support this clone. The rearrangement joins TRBV30 to TRBJ2-3; D is ambiguous. CDR1 is GTSNPN, CDR2 SVGIG, per germline (reference sequence). The V end lost 3 bases, the J end lost 1 base, and 11 bases lay between the germline ends. This CDR3 spans 14 amino acids. CDR3 DNA: TGTGCCTGGAGCGGCGCCGCGGGCACAGATACGCAGTATTTT. It specifies CAWSGAAGTDTQYF.

The V gene is TRBV28, the J gene TRBJ1-5, with TRBD1 as a possible D gene (6 bases). CDR1 MDHEN and CDR2 SYDVKM come from the germline V gene. The CDR3 is 16 amino acids. Deletions cut 8 bases from V and 0 bases from J, with 17 bases between. The CDR3 DNA reads TGTGCCAGCGTGCCCCTCCCAGGGGATAGCAATCAGCCCCAGCATTTT. As protein: CASVPLPGDSNQPQHF.

The CDR3, as DNA: TGTGCCAGCAGCTTGGGAGGACAGGGGGATTCACCCCTCCACTTT. Translated: CASSLGGQGDSPLHF. The chain couples TRBV11-2 to TRBJ1-6, with 10 bases matching TRBD1. V lost 3 bases to trimming and J lost 8 bases; unmatched junction nucleotides: 4. Germline values: CDR1 SGHAT, CDR2 FQNNGV. This CDR3 has 15 amino acids.

The chain couples TRBV6-5 to TRBJ2-3, with TRBD2 matching 8 bases. The V segment lost 8 bases and the J segment 1 base; nucleotides outside the gene matches: 8. The germline V gene has CDR1 MNHEY and CDR2 SVGAGI. The CDR3 sequence is 15 residues long. The CDR3 loop is CASSRGGEGTDTQYF. CDR3 in DNA: TGTGCCAGCTCCCGGGGGGGAGAGGGCACAGATACGCAGTATTTT.

This clone was counted between two and nine times. This chain joins TRBV5-6 and TRBJ1-2; 8 bases map to TRBD1. V trimming: 1 base; J trimming: 5 bases; junction bases outside the gene matches: 1. CDR1 SGHDT and CDR2 YYEEEE come from the germline V gene. The CDR3 totals 13 residues. The chain's CDR3 is CASSLYRGYGYTF. The DNA of the CDR3 is TGTGCCAGCAGCTTGTACAGGGGGTATGGCTACACCTTC.

This clone has only a few counts. CDR3 loop: CASSPQGPGANVLTF. The CDR3 DNA reads TGTGCCAGTAGTCCGCAGGGCCCTGGGGCCAACGTCCTGACTTTC. The chain has TRBV19 and TRBJ2-6; TRBD1 might be the D (5 bases). The CDR3 has 15 residues. Trimming pared 5 bases from V and 2 bases from J, leaving 10 bases between. Per the germline V gene, CDR1 is LNHDA and CDR2 is SQIVND (reference sequence).

The chain recombines TRBV19 with TRBJ2-1, with 12 nucleotides matching TRBD2. The V gene's germline CDR1 is LNHDA and CDR2 SQIVND (reference sequence). The J segment lost 7 bases and the V segment lost 8 bases, leaving 9 bases of the junction unmatched. The CDR3 is made up of 15 amino acids. Here the CDR3 DNA reads TGTGCCAGTTCTAGCGGGGGGGCCGATAGGAATGAGCAGTTCTTC. Its translation: CASSSGGADRNEQFF.

The chain combines TRBV30 with TRBJ1-6; possibly TRBD1 for D (5 bases). Germline V CDR1 and CDR2: GTSNPN, SVGIG (reference sequence). The ends were cut back, 2 bases at V and 10 bases at J, with 12 bases in the middle. The CDR3 has 13 residues. CDR3 sequence (DNA): TGTGCCTGGAGTCAACAGGAGAACTCACCCCTCCACTTT. It is translated as CAWSQQENSPLHF.

This chain links TRBV15 with TRBJ2-7, with D tentatively TRBD1 (5 bases). This CDR3 is 13 amino acids long. Per germline, CDR1 LNHNV and CDR2 YYDKDF (reference sequence). V lost 3 bases and J lost 3, with 9 bases in between. The CDR3 reads CATSSEQVYEQYF. The CDR3 nucleotides read TGTGCCACCAGCAGCGAACAGGTCTACGAGCAGTACTTC.

The sample holds a few counts of this clone. The chain joins TRBV29-1 to TRBJ1-4; 8 positions match TRBD1. Germline assignment: CDR1 SQVTM and CDR2 ANQGSEA. The V gene end was trimmed by 3 bases and the J gene end by 3 bases; junction bases not matched to a gene: 0. The CDR3 runs 13 residues. CDR3: CSVEDRANEKLFF. CDR3 nucleotide sequence: TGCAGCGTTGAGGACAGGGCTAATGAAAAACTGTTTTTT.

With respect to this clone: This same CDR3 is encoded by further DNA sequences in the sample. The chain recombines TRBV19 with TRBJ1-1; no clear D. This CDR3 contains 11 residues. Germline assignment: CDR1 LNHDA and CDR2 SQIVND (reference sequence). V was pared by 6 bases and J by 2 bases, with 4 bases between. The CDR3 region is CASSLNTEAFF. The DNA of the CDR3 is TGTGCCAGTAGCCTTAACACTGAAGCTTTCTTT.

The chain recombines TRBV6-6 with TRBJ2-1, with 11 bases identical to TRBD1. The CDR3 length is 15 residues. Trimming removed 7 bases from V and 7 bases from J; junction bases left unmatched: 9. Germline CDR1 and CDR2: MNHNY and SVGAGI (reference sequence). The CDR3 loop reads CASTSGQGVNNEQFF. In DNA form, the CDR3 reads TGTGCCAGCACCTCGGGACAGGGGGTTAATAATGAGCAGTTCTTC.

This clone was counted many times. The rearrangement links TRBV11-3 to TRBJ2-7, with a tentative D call TRBD1 (5 bases). Trimming stripped 3 bases from V and 2 bases from J, with 11 bases between. Germline values: CDR1 SGHNT, CDR2 YENEEA. The CDR3 has 14 residues. The CDR3 DNA sequence: TGTGCCAGCAGCTTCCAGGGAACCCCCTACGAGCAGTACTTC. Translation gives CASSFQGTPYEQYF.

CDR3 amino acids: CASRRTGAPREQYF. CDR3 in DNA: TGTGCCAGCAGGCGCACAGGGGCCCCCCGGGAGCAGTACTTC. This chain links TRBV6-1 with TRBJ2-7; TRBD1 matches at 7 bases. Germline loops: CDR1 MNHNS, CDR2 SASEGT. The V gene end was trimmed by 6 bases and the J gene end by 7 bases; junction bases not matched to a gene: 12. CDR3 length: 14 amino acids.

This clone has a handful of counts. The chain carries TRBV4-3 and TRBJ1-3; 11 bases map to TRBD1. The CDR3 sequence is 15 residues long. V lost 5 bases, J lost 4 bases, and 4 bases stayed unmatched. The V gene's germline CDR1 is LGHNA and CDR2 YSLEER. As DNA, the CDR3 is TGCGCCAGCAGCACGGGACAGGGGGGCGGAAACACCATATATTTT. Translation: CASSTGQGGGNTIYF.

This chain connects TRBV9 to TRBJ1-2; D uncertain. The CDR3 spans 16 residues. Trimming took 5 bases from V and 5 from J, leaving 22 bases between them. Germline CDR1 is SGDLS and CDR2 is YYNGEE. The CDR3 sequence: CASRPRYSTENYGYTF. In DNA, the CDR3 is TGTGCCAGCAGACCGAGGTATTCCACGGAAAATTATGGCTACACCTTC.